These T cell receptor beta chains were read from a single sample in a study of control samples from healthy donors and cancer patients. Only in-frame clones appear in the TCRdb table, and some are missing; sequencing was by immunoSEQ multiplex PCR. The sample has more than 95,000 clones; around 89% are singletons. The sequenced sample was PBMCs. The receptor set was obtained from a man aged 55 to 69 with lung cancer. CDR3s include the opening cysteine and the closing phenylalanine or tryptophan. D genes are given only for firm matches. Rows may omit the clone size; those that give it use once, few, many or a size class.

clone size	V gene	J gene	D gene	CDR3 protein	CDR3 DNA
.	TRBV5-1	TRBJ2-2	.	CASSLVSGGNTGELFF	TGCGCCAGCAGCTTGGTATCAGGCGGCAACACCGGGGAGCTGTTTTTT
.	TRBV9	TRBJ2-3	.	CASSVATRGFDTQYF	TGTGCCAGCAGCGTAGCTACTCGGGGGTTCGATACGCAGTATTTT
.	TRBV7-2	TRBJ2-1	.	CASSLNGEQFF	TGTGCCAGCAGCTTAAATGGGGAGCAGTTCTTC
.	TRBV5-6	TRBJ1-6	.	CASSSTVDSPLHF	TGTGCCAGCAGCTCGACAGTCGATTCACCCCTCCACTTT
.	TRBV5-5	TRBJ1-5	.	CASSLFSASWTVTSQPQHF	TGTGCCAGCAGCTTGTTTTCCGCTTCTTGGACGGTTACGAGCCAGCCCCAGCATTTT
.	TRBV7-2	TRBJ1-5	.	CASSLAPTFDQPQHF	TGTGCCAGCAGCTTAGCCCCGACTTTCGATCAGCCCCAGCATTTT
.	TRBV5-4	TRBJ1-5	.	CASSLFGLGDQPQHF	TGTGCCAGCAGCTTATTCGGGTTAGGAGATCAGCCCCAGCATTTT
.	TRBV11-2	TRBJ2-2	.	CASSLGVGNTGELFF	TGTGCCAGCAGCTTAGGAGTAGGGAACACCGGGGAGCTGTTTTTT
.	TRBV27	TRBJ2-7	TRBD1	CASSFMTPGPRGTYEQYF	TGTGCCAGCAGTTTTATGACTCCAGGGCCCAGGGGGACCTACGAGCAGTACTTC
.	TRBV5-5	TRBJ1-5	.	CASSHGGMGQPQHF	TGTGCCAGCAGCCACGGGGGGATGGGTCAGCCCCAGCATTTT
.	TRBV18	TRBJ1-2	TRBD1	CASSFNSGTGLGYTF	TGTGCCAGCTCATTCAACTCCGGGACAGGATTAGGCTACACCTTC
.	TRBV18	TRBJ1-2	.	CASSPPAISGVSDYGYTF	TGTGCCAGCTCACCACCGGCTATTTCTGGGGTCTCGGACTATGGCTACACCTTC
.	TRBV5-1	TRBJ1-1	TRBD1	CASSAGQGVSGAFF	TGCGCCAGCAGCGCGGGACAGGGAGTTTCAGGAGCTTTCTTT
.	TRBV7-3	TRBJ2-1	.	CASSLTGGNEQFF	TGTGCCAGCAGCTTAACAGGCGGCAATGAGCAGTTCTTC
.	TRBV7-9	TRBJ2-7	.	CASNRDGEQYF	TGTGCCAGCAACAGGGATGGCGAGCAGTACTTC
few	TRBV5-4	TRBJ1-1	TRBD1	CASSRGQENTEAFF	TGTGCCAGCAGCAGGGGACAGGAGAACACTGAAGCTTTCTTT
.	TRBV5-6	TRBJ2-7	.	CASSSTDFYEQYF	TGTGCCAGCAGCTCGACAGACTTCTACGAGCAGTACTTC
.	TRBV2	TRBJ1-6	.	CASSDPGTNYNSPLHF	TGTGCCAGCAGTGACCCGGGGACTAACTATAATTCACCCCTCCACTTT
.	TRBV12-5	TRBJ1-6	.	CASGLSPGQGSPLHF	TGTGCTAGTGGTTTGTCACCGGGGCAGGGATCACCCCTCCACTTT
.	TRBV18	TRBJ2-2	TRBD1	CASSADRGNTGELFF	TGTGCCAGCTCAGCTGACAGGGGGAACACCGGGGAGCTGTTTTTT
.	TRBV24-1	TRBJ1-1	.	CATRGTGWNTEAFF	TGTGCCACGAGAGGTACAGGCTGGAACACTGAAGCTTTCTTT
.	TRBV6-6	TRBJ1-2	TRBD1	CASSNGQGTGYTF	TGTGCCAGCAGCAACGGACAGGGGACTGGCTACACCTTC
.	TRBV12-2	TRBJ2-2	.	CASRLALKIRQGGNTGELFF	TGTGCAAGTCGCTTAGCCCTCAAGATAAGACAGGGTGGGAACACCGGGGAGCTGTTTTTT
.	TRBV7-7	TRBJ1-1	TRBD1	CASSLHRGEFQNTEAFF	TGTGCCAGCAGCTTACACAGGGGAGAGTTCCAGAACACTGAAGCTTTCTTT
.	TRBV5-1	TRBJ2-2	TRBD2	CASSLRTSGGFGGELFF	TGCGCCAGCAGCCTCCGGACTAGCGGGGGTTTCGGCGGGGAGCTGTTTTTT
.	TRBV7-9	TRBJ1-2	.	CASSLGQYGYTF	TGTGCCAGCAGCTTAGGACAGTATGGCTACACCTTC
.	TRBV5-6	TRBJ1-2	.	CASSSLDSRYGYTF	TGTGCCAGCAGCTCGCTGGACAGCCGCTATGGCTACACCTTC
.	TRBV29-1	TRBJ1-1	TRBD1	CSVSPDRGDPTAFF	TGCAGCGTCTCCCCGGACAGGGGGGATCCAACCGCTTTCTTT
.	TRBV11-3	TRBJ2-5	.	CASSLGNRGETQYF	TGTGCCAGCAGCTTAGGGAATCGAGGGGAGACCCAGTACTTC
.	TRBV5-8	TRBJ1-6	.	CASRASTVTDSPLHF	TGTGCCAGCCGGGCGTCGACAGTTACCGATTCACCCCTCCACTTT
.	TRBV6-6	TRBJ1-1	TRBD1	CASSYAPGQDTEAFF	TGTGCCAGCAGTTACGCACCGGGACAGGACACTGAAGCTTTCTTT
.	TRBV5-1	TRBJ2-2	.	CASSIDGGELFF	TGCGCCAGCAGCATCGACGGCGGGGAGCTGTTTTTT
.	TRBV24-1	TRBJ2-2	TRBD1	CATSGASGTGGSIGELFF	TGTGCCACCAGTGGTGCCTCCGGGACAGGGGGCTCAATCGGGGAGCTGTTTTTT
.	TRBV10-1	TRBJ1-1	.	CASSESGQGITEAFF	TGCGCCAGCAGTGAGTCCGGTCAGGGGATCACTGAAGCTTTCTTT
.	TRBV6-5	TRBJ1-3	.	CASSLYRSGNTIYF	TGTGCCAGCAGTTTATACCGCTCTGGAAACACCATATATTTT
.	TRBV5-4	TRBJ2-5	TRBD2	CASSPGLAGQETQYF	TGTGCCAGCAGCCCCGGACTAGCGGGACAAGAGACCCAGTACTTC
.	TRBV18	TRBJ2-3	TRBD2	CASSPLADSTDTQYF	TGTGCCAGCTCACCGCTAGCGGATTCCACAGATACGCAGTATTTT
.	TRBV30	TRBJ1-5	TRBD1	CAWTPGTVNQPQHF	TGTGCCTGGACTCCCGGGACAGTAAATCAGCCCCAGCATTTT
few	TRBV12-5	TRBJ2-3	TRBD1	CASGPDRGSRTDTQYF	TGTGCTAGTGGTCCGGACAGGGGGTCGCGCACAGATACGCAGTATTTT
.	TRBV19	TRBJ1-1	.	CASSIDLAGRPMNTEAFF	TGTGCCAGTAGTATAGATCTCGCAGGGAGACCTATGAACACTGAAGCTTTCTTT
few	TRBV27	TRBJ1-1	.	CASSLSLSTTRPEAFF	TGTGCCAGCAGTTTAAGTTTATCAACCACTAGGCCTGAAGCTTTCTTT
once	TRBV18	TRBJ1-1	.	CASSPQGSDTEAFF	TGTGCCAGCTCACCCCAAGGTTCGGACACTGAAGCTTTCTTT
.	TRBV10-1	TRBJ1-1	TRBD1	CASTRQGSGGTEAFF	TGCGCCAGCACTCGACAGGGGTCGGGCGGCACTGAAGCTTTCTTT
.	TRBV30	TRBJ2-5	TRBD1	CAWSVHALTGAGETQYF	TGTGCCTGGAGTGTACACGCCTTGACAGGGGCCGGAGAGACCCAGTACTTC
.	TRBV19	TRBJ2-2	.	CASSRQAVNTGELFF	TGTGCCAGTAGTAGACAGGCAGTGAACACCGGGGAGCTGTTTTTT
.	TRBV27	TRBJ2-2	TRBD1	CASSAYDPGQGGGELFF	TGTGCCAGCAGTGCTTATGACCCGGGACAGGGAGGCGGGGAGCTGTTTTTT
.	TRBV25-1	TRBJ1-2	.	CASSDPRGYYGYTF	TGTGCCAGCAGTGACCCCCGGGGGTACTATGGCTACACCTTC
.	TRBV7-2	TRBJ1-2	.	CASSFQLGYGYTF	TGTGCCAGCAGCTTCCAGTTAGGGTATGGCTACACCTTC
.	TRBV10-3	TRBJ2-3	TRBD1	CAISETGASDTQYF	TGTGCCATCAGTGAGACAGGGGCATCGGATACGCAGTATTTT
.	TRBV7-3	TRBJ1-2	.	CASSSTVRYGYTF	TGTGCCAGCAGCTCGACAGTTCGCTATGGCTACACCTTC
.	TRBV5-5	TRBJ1-3	.	CASSLDSGSGNTIYF	TGTGCCAGCAGCTTAGACAGTGGCTCTGGAAACACCATATATTTT
.	TRBV7-3	TRBJ1-2	.	CASSLMTGGGYTF	TGTGCCAGCAGCTTAATGACGGGGGGTGGCTACACCTTC
.	TRBV30	TRBJ2-3	TRBD2	CAWSAWTSGGSRNTQYF	TGTGCCTGGAGTGCCTGGACTAGCGGGGGGAGTAGGAATACGCAGTATTTT
.	TRBV5-1	TRBJ2-5	.	CASCLGPGPGQETQYF	TGCGCCAGCTGCTTGGGGCCGGGACCGGGCCAAGAGACCCAGTACTTC
.	TRBV4-2	TRBJ1-5	TRBD1	CASSQPPGTGVGQPQHF	TGTGCCAGCAGCCAACCCCCCGGGACAGGGGTTGGTCAGCCCCAGCATTTT